This T cell receptor (beta chain) is from a study of blood T cell repertoires in COVID-19. V lost 5 bases and J lost 4, with 12 bases in between. CDR3 size: 14 residues. Germline assignment: CDR1 MNHEY and CDR2 SMNVEV (reference sequence). Individuals drawn from under 30 US areas were roughly 18 to 95 years old. Donors were grouped by their self-reported clinical history. Authors' processing steps: Cell counts per sample came from amplifying reference gene primers. The method was immunoSEQ multiplex PCR; TCRdb's version includes in-frame clones alone and lacks a portion of them. The DNA gave D and trimming, while V, J and clone size come from that table. The table lists around 280,000 clones, roughly 89% of them singletons.

The TCR was taken from a woman aged 40 to 50 who had recovered from COVID-19. The sequenced material came from PBMCs or T cells enriched from blood (not recorded which). The chain couples TRBV27 to TRBJ1-3, with D possibly being TRBD1 (5 bases). The CDR3 coding sequence is TGTGCCAGCAGTCTTCATCAGGGAGGAAACACCATATATTTT. Translation gives CASSLHQGGNTIYF.